The rows below give T cell receptor beta chains drawn from one sample of a study of T cells in Graves' hyperthyroidism and ophthalmopathy. TCRdb independently ran MiXCR on the multiplex PCR reads; one entry per CDR3 protein. The sample lists roughly 380,000 distinct CDR3 sequences; about a fifth were seen once. Sequencing was done on a sample of blood. All receptors come from a woman under 30 with Graves' hyperthyroidism. Both conserved end residues are part of each CDR3. The D gene is left open where the match is weak. Rows give clone size only sometimes, using once, few, many, or a class for an expanded clone.

V,J,D,length,size,CDR3,DNA
TRBV28,TRBJ1-1,.,11,many,CASSLSSEAFF,TGTGCCAGCAGTTTATCCTCTGAAGCTTTCTTT
TRBV27,TRBJ2-7,.,14,many,CASSFSYRRNEQYF,TGTGCCAGCAGCTTCAGCTACCGCAGGAACGAGCAGTACTTC
TRBV6-1,TRBJ2-5,.,12,many,CASSPTRETQYF,TGTGCCAGCAGTCCAACGAGGGAGACCCAGTACTTC
TRBV18,TRBJ2-5,.,13,few,CASSIRRTETQYF,TGTGCCAGCTCAATTCGGCGGACGGAGACCCAGTACTTC
TRBV12-3/TRBV12-4,TRBJ2-7,.,15,.,CASSLSGPGFYEQYF,TGTGCCAGCAGTTTGTCTGGTCCAGGGTTCTACGAGCAGTACTTC
TRBV6-5,TRBJ1-1,.,14,many,CASSYRAGNTEAFF,TGTGCCAGCAGTTACAGGGCAGGGAACACTGAAGCTTTCTTT
TRBV13,TRBJ1-6,.,13,.,CASSALGNSPLHF,TGTGCCAGCAGCGCCTTAGGGAATTCACCCCTCCACTTT
TRBV7-6,TRBJ1-2,.,15,.,CASSLDPGDNYGYTF,TGTGCCAGCAGCTTAGATCCGGGCGATAACTATGGCTACACCTTC
TRBV2,TRBJ1-2,.,14,many,CASSEGTELLGYTF,TGTGCCAGCAGTGAGGGGACCGAGCTTCTGGGCTACACCTTC
TRBV9,TRBJ1-2,TRBD1,15,many,CASSPRGDRVYGYTF,TGTGCCAGCAGCCCCCGAGGGGACAGGGTCTATGGCTACACCTTC
TRBV28,TRBJ1-3,TRBD1,14,many,CASTATGSGNTIYF,TGTGCCAGCACCGCGACAGGGTCTGGAAACACCATATATTTT
TRBV5-1,TRBJ2-5,TRBD1,14,many,CASSEGTGIETQYF,TGCGCCAGCAGCGAGGGGACAGGGATCGAGACCCAGTACTTC
TRBV11-2,TRBJ1-5,.,14,.,CASSLRGAGSPQHF,TGTGCCAGCAGCTTACGGGGGGCGGGATCGCCCCAGCATTTT
TRBV7-8,TRBJ2-2,.,15,.,CASKGGTMSTGELFF,TGTGCCAGCAAAGGAGGGACGATGAGCACCGGGGAGCTGTTTTTT
TRBV11-3,TRBJ1-5,.,15,.,CASLRASRENQPQHF,TGTGCCAGCCTAAGGGCCAGTAGAGAGAATCAGCCCCAGCATTTT
TRBV9,TRBJ2-5,.,14,many,CASSVDLREETQYF,TGTGCCAGCAGCGTAGACCTACGAGAAGAGACCCAGTACTTC
TRBV5-8,TRBJ1-2,.,14,few,CASSLGRRDYGYTF,TGTGCCAGCAGCTTGGGCAGGAGAGACTATGGCTACACCTTC
TRBV30,TRBJ1-2,.,12,many,CAVRGDYGGYTF,TGTGCCGTCAGGGGAGACTATGGCGGCTACACCTTC
TRBV7-6,TRBJ1-1,.,15,.,CASSPSGGQGTEAFF,TGTGCCAGCAGCCCGTCGGGAGGGCAGGGCACTGAAGCTTTCTTT
TRBV30,TRBJ2-5,.,14,.,CAWSTGVSKETQYF,TGTGCCTGGAGTACGGGGGTCAGTAAAGAGACCCAGTACTTC
TRBV2,TRBJ2-7,TRBD2,17,many,CASSSLLPGLRAYEQYF,TGTGCCAGCAGTTCCCTCCTGCCGGGACTAAGGGCCTACGAGCAGTACTTC
TRBV19,TRBJ1-6,.,12,few,CASREANSPLHF,TGTGCCAGCCGGGAAGCCAATTCACCCCTCCACTTT
TRBV6-5,TRBJ2-5,.,15,.,CASSYSRAVQETQYF,TGTGCCAGCAGTTACTCGAGAGCGGTCCAAGAGACCCAGTACTTC
TRBV20-1,TRBJ1-1,.,12,many,CSARGDSPVFPF,TGCAGTGCTAGAGGAGACAGCCCAGTGTTTCCGTTT
TRBV12-3/TRBV12-4,TRBJ1-3,.,14,many,CASSFGGTGNTIYF,TGTGCCAGCAGTTTTGGGGGAACTGGAAACACCATATATTTT
TRBV20-1,TRBJ1-1,.,14,many,CSAGDRDWNIEAFF,TGCAGTGCTGGGGACCGGGACTGGAACATTGAAGCTTTCTTT
TRBV27,TRBJ2-7,TRBD1,16,many,CASSTMARDSSYEQYF,TGTGCCAGCAGTACGATGGCACGGGACAGCTCCTACGAGCAGTACTTC
TRBV11-2,TRBJ2-3,.,13,few,CASSSYEGDTQYF,TGTGCCAGCAGCTCCTACGAGGGAGATACGCAGTATTTT